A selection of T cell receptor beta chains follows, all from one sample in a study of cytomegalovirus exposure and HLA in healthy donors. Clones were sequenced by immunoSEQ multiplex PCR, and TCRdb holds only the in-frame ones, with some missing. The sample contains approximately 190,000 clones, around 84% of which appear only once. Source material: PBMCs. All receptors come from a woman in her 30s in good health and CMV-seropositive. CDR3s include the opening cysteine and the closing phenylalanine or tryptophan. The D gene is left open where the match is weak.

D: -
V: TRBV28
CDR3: CASSLRGSWGGNQPQHF

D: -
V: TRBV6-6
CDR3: CASSSTSLTDTQYF

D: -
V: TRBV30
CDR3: CAWSVGIRWTEAFF

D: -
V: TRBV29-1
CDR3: CSVRSPEAFF

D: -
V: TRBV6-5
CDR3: CASSQDAGNSYEQYF

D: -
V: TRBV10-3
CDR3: CAISGGVSGNGAFF

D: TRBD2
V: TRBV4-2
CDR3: CASSQDRGDEQFF

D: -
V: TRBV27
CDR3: CASSSLWLAQETQYF

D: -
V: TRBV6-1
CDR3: CASSEARGASNQPQHF

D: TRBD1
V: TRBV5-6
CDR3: CASSPETGAIFTRGYTF

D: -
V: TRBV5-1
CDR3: CASSLGFGGGREAEAFF

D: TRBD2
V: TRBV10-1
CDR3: CASSELSGKLYEQYF

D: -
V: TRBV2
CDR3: CASSRSSYNEQFF

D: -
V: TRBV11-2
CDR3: CASSPRGVTGTTEQFF

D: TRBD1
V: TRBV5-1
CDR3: CASSFTGTDYGYTF

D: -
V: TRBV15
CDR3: CATSRSQGGSETQYF

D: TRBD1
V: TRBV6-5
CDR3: CASKYYGTGEGYTF

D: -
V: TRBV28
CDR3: CASSLLRGFDEQYF

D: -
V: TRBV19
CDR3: CASSLRGGNTEAFF

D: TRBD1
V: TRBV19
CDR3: CASTSNPGQVNQPQHF

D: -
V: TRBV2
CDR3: CASSVIDEKLFF

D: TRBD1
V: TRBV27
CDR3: CASRYGTGGVSEQYF

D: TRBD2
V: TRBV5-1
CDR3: CASSFSRLAGGTYEQYF

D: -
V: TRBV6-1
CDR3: CASSELGGGYEQYF

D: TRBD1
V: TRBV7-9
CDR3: CASSLATGGTDTQYF

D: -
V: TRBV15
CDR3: CATSRDLQDYGYTF

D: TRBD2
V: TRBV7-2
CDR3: CASSSSQAGGWEQYF

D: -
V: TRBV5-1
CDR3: CASSLTPGGSYGYTF

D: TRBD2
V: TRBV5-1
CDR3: CASSLGLAGIYEQYF

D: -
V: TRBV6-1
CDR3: CASSDRYNDEQFF

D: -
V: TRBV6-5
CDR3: CASKGDGVSNQPQHF

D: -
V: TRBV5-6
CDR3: CASSLVHTSGNTIYF

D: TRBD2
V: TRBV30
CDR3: CAWASGEETQYF

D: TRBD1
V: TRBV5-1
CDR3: CASRDRDRGAGDEKLFF

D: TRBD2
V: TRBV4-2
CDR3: CASSQGVAGAYNEQFF

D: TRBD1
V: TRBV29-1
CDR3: CSVRTGNGHEQYF

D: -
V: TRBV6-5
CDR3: CASSSPEKEQYF

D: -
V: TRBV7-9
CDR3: CASSLKRRGKFTYEQYF

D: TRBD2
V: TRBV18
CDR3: CASSPPTSGRGSEQFF

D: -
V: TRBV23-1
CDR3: CASSHPFRGYTF

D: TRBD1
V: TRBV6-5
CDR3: CASSFPGQGYSDEQFF

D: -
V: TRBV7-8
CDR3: CATRAGSWEDTQYF

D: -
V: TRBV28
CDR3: CASSLSAGDRGVEQYF

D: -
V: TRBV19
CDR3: CASSPPGYTEAFF

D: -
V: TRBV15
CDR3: CATSSIPGGISEAFF

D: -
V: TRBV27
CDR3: CASSFSGYNEQFF

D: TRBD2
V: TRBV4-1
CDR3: CASSQDRASGSYEQFF

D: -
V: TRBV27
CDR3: CASSLIRGASFF

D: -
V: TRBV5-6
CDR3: CASSFGGPNTGELFF

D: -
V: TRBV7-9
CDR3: CASSRGELSTDTQYF

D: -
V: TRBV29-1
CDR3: CSVEVVGGDEQFF